This entry lists 11 T cell receptor beta chains sequenced from one sample in a study of identical twins. MiXCR was run by TCRdb on the 5' RACE reads, yielding one entry per CDR3 protein. The table includes 1,800,000 or so distinct CDR3 sequences, more than 30% detected once. The sequenced sample consisted of cord blood. These receptor sequences come from a newborn girl in good health.

This sequence joins TRBV14 and TRBJ1-2; 7 bases are a match to TRBD1. The CDR3 runs 15 residues. Germline V gives CDR1 SGHDN, CDR2 FVKESK. The J segment lost 4 bases and the V segment lost 6 bases, leaving 11 bases of the junction unmatched. CDR3 protein: CASSSRQGRAYGYTF. The CDR3 bases are TGTGCCAGCAGTTCTAGACAGGGAAGGGCCTATGGCTACACCTTC.

The rearrangement uses TRBV24-1 and TRBJ1-2; no reliable D call. The germline V gene encodes CDR1 KGHDR and CDR2 SFDVKD. Trimming pared 4 bases from V and 3 bases from J, leaving 5 bases between. This CDR3 contains 12 residues. CDR3 sequence: CATSDDYYGYTF. In DNA, the CDR3 is TGTGCCACCAGTGACGACTACTATGGCTACACCTTC.

This clonotype has just a few counts. The V call is TRBV27, the J call TRBJ1-2, with D possibly matching TRBD1 (6 bases). The V end lost 8 bases, the J end lost 1 base, and 11 bases lay between the germline ends. This CDR3 is 13 amino acids long. The germline V gene has CDR1 MNHEY and CDR2 SMNVEV (reference sequence). CDR3 residues: CASGRQVNYGYTF. The DNA for the CDR3 is TGTGCCAGCGGCCGACAGGTTAACTATGGCTACACCTTC.

V usage is TRBV25-1 and J usage is TRBJ1-1, with 7 nucleotides matching TRBD1. J gave up 1 base and V 4 bases, and 12 bases lay outside the gene matches. CDR3 length equals 17 residues. CDR1 is MGHDK, CDR2 SYGVNS, per germline. CDR3: CASSAYRQGRRNTEAFF. CDR3 in DNA: TGTGCCAGCAGTGCCTACAGACAGGGTAGGAGGAACACTGAAGCTTTCTTT.

In DNA form, the CDR3 reads TGTGCCAGTAGTATAACAGACGGAGCCTACGAGCAGTACTTC. Translated, it gives CASSITDGAYEQYF. The J gene is TRBJ2-7, the V gene TRBV27; D is unresolved. The V end lost 9 bases, the J end lost 2 bases, and 17 bases lay between the germline ends. The CDR3 sequence is 14 residues long. Germline lookup yields CDR1 MNHEY and CDR2 SMNVEV (reference sequence).

This clonotype appeared a few times. The chain is built from TRBV20-1 and TRBJ2-1; D unclear. Germline loops: CDR1 DFQATT, CDR2 SNEGSKA (reference sequence). The CDR3 loop spans 13 amino acids. The V and J ends lost 5 bases and 4 bases respectively, with 12 bases between them. The CDR3 DNA is TGCAGTGCTGCGCGACCTAGGTACAATGAGCAGTTCTTC. Its translation is CSAARPRYNEQFF.

This clonotype occurred a few times. The chain employs TRBV12-3 or TRBV12-4 and TRBJ2-1, with TRBD2 matching over 7 bases. Trimming at V came to 3 bases and at J to 2 bases, leaving 10 bases not matched to a gene. This CDR3 is built from 17 residues. CDR3: CASSFVGSGVTYNEQFF. As DNA, the CDR3 is TGTGCCAGCAGTTTCGTCGGAAGCGGGGTTACCTACAATGAGCAGTTCTTC.

This rearrangement joins TRBV6-1 to TRBJ1-1, with no clear D. The germline gives CDR1 MNHNS, CDR2 SASEGT. The germline V and J ends were trimmed by 8 bases and 5 bases, with 12 bases remaining between them. The length of the CDR3 is 12 residues. For the CDR3, the DNA is TGTGCCAGCGGGGAAAGGAGGACTGAAGCTTTCTTT. Translated, it gives CASGERRTEAFF.

The chain recombines TRBV7-9 with TRBJ1-5; perhaps TRBD1 as D (6 bases). This CDR3 contains 16 residues. Germline assignment: CDR1 SEHNR and CDR2 FQNEAQ (reference sequence). Trimming shortened V by 5 bases and J by 2 bases, and 16 bases separated the two germline ends. The CDR3 protein is CASSPDWSGGNQPQHF. CDR3 nucleotide sequence: TGTGCCAGCAGCCCCGACTGGTCAGGGGGCAATCAGCCCCAGCATTTT.

J is TRBJ1-4 and V is TRBV2; 8 bases fit TRBD1. Germline trimming cut 4 bases from V and 7 bases from J; bases unmatched to any gene: 8. The CDR3 sequence is 15 residues long. Germline CDR1 is SNHLY and CDR2 is FYNNEI. The CDR3 sequence is CASSVLTGGGEKLFF. The CDR3 region has the DNA TGTGCCAGCAGTGTACTCACAGGGGGAGGTGAAAAACTGTTTTTT.

This clonotype has a handful of counts. This chain uses TRBV5-1 with TRBJ1-2; D is unresolved. The CDR3 runs 13 residues. Germline CDR1 SGHRS, CDR2 YFSETQ. V shed 2 bases and J shed 6 bases, with 11 bases lying between them. The CDR3 region is CASSLREWDGYTF. The CDR3 region has the DNA TGCGCCAGCAGCTTACGGGAATGGGATGGCTACACCTTC.